A selection of T cell receptor beta chains follows, all from one sample in a study of cytomegalovirus exposure and HLA in healthy donors. The assay was immunoSEQ multiplex PCR, and TCRdb's table has in-frame clones only and misses some. Altogether 100,000 to 150,000 clones are present, about 71% being singletons, with the ten largest covering 2.6%. Sample: PBMCs. The receptors here all came from an older woman in good health and CMV-seropositive. CDR3s leave out the opening cysteine and the closing phenylalanine or tryptophan.

>TRBV5-6|TRBJ2-6|14
ASSLGHVSGANVLT
>TRBV5-1|TRBJ2-5|13
ASSTSGGDQETQY
>TRBV18|TRBJ2-1|13
ASSPPSAGSHEQF
>TRBV4-1|TRBJ1-1|13
ASRRPGTMNTEAF
>TRBV6-6|TRBJ2-7|12
ASSYTGQGSEQY
>TRBV7-9|TRBJ1-3|13
ASSPSIGHGNTIY
>TRBV7-9|TRBJ2-2|12
ASSRTVNTGELF
>TRBV18|TRBJ2-7|11
ASSPPAQNEQY
>TRBV18|TRBJ1-1|13
ASSPRPGGNTEAF
>TRBV10-2|TRBJ2-5|12
ASSEAGDRETQY
>TRBV7-9|TRBJ2-7|12
ASSLVDRGHEQY
>TRBV18|TRBJ2-7|11
ASSQEGLGEQY
>TRBV6-5|TRBJ1-6|13
ASSYGGYRDSPLH
>TRBV2|TRBJ2-7|10
ASSPQSYEQY